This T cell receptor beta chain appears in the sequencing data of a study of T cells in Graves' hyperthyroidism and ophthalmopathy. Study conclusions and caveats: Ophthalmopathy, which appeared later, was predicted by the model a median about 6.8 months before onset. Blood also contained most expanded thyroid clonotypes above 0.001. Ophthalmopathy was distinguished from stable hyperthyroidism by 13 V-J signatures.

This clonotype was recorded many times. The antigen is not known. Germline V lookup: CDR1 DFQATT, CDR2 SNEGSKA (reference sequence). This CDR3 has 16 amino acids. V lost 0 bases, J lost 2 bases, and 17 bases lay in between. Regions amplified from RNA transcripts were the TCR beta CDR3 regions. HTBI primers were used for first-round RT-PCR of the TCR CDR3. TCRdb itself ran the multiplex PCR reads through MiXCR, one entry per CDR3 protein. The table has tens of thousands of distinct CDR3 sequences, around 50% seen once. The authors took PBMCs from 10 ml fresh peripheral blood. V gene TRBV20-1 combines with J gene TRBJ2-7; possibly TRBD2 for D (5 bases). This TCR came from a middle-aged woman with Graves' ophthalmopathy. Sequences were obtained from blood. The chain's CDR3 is CSARDVGAYSAYEQYF. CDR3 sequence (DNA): TGCAGTGCTAGAGATGTAGGAGCTTATAGCGCCTACGAGCAGTACTTC.